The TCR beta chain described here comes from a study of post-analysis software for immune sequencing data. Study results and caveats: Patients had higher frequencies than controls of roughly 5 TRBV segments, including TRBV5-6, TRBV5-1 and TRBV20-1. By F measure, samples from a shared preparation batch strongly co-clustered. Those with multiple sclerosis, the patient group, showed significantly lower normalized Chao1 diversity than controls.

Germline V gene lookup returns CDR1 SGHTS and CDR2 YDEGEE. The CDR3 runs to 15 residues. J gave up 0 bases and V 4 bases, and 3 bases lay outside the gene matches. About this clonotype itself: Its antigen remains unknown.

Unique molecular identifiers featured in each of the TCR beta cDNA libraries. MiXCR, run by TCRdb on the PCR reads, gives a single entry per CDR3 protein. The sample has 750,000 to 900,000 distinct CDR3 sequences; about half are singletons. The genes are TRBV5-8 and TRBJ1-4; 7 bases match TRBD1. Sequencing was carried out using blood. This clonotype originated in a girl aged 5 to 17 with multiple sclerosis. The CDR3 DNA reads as TGTGCCAGCAGCCCGGGGACAGCAACTAATGAAAAACTGTTTTTT. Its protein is CASSPGTATNEKLFF.